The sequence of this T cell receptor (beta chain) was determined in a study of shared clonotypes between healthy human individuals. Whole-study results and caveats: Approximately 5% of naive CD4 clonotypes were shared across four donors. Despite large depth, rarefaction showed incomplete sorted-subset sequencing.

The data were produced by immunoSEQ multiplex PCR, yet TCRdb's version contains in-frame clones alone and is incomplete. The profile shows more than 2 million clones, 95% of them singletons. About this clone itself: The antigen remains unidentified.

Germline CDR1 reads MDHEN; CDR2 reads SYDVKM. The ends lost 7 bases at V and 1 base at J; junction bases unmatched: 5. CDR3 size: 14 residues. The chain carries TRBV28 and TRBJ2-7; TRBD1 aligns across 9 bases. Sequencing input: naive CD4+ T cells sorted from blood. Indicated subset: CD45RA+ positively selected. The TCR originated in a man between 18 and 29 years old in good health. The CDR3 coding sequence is TGTGCCAGCACCCTCGGGACAGGGTCCTACGAGCAGTACTTC. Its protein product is CASTLGTGSYEQYF.